This TCR beta chain was documented in a study of siplizumab effects on memory and regulatory T cells. This CDR3 is 16 amino acids long. The V end was cut by 7 bases, the J end by 0 bases, with 16 bases between. Germline loops: CDR1 SGHRS, CDR2 YFSETQ. Each sample had roughly 10^5 TCR templates assayed. Some clones are missing from TCRdb's copy, which holds only in-frame ones; the method was immunoSEQ multiplex PCR. Altogether approximately 97,000 clones are present, around 90% being singletons, with the ten largest covering 0.9% to 1.4%. The study's findings and limits: Suppressive activity of Tregs proliferating in siplizumab cultures remained unconfirmed. Naive versus memory phenotype went unassigned for roughly 80-96% of proliferating CD4+ or CD8+ clones.

On this clone itself: Its antigen is unknown.

The receptor was isolated from a human donor in good health. The chain couples TRBV5-1 to TRBJ2-2; either TRBD1 or TRBD2 may supply D (6 bases each). Sequenced sample: CD4+ T cells sorted from blood. The CDR3 DNA follows: TGCGCCAGCCTTTCGGGGGCCGGCGCGAACACCGGGGAGCTGTTTTTT. It is translated as CASLSGAGANTGELFF.